Presented here are 16 T cell receptor beta chains from one specimen sequenced in a study of T cell changes during pregnancy in multiple sclerosis. Libraries were prepared by immunoSEQ multiplex PCR; TCRdb keeps only in-frame clonotypes and omits some of them. The sample records over 30,000 clones, about 90% being singletons. The source material was CD8+ T cells from peripheral blood mononuclear cells, sampled in the third trimester of pregnancy. Receptor source: a female donor with multiple sclerosis, enrolled in a pregnancy study.

The chain uses TRBV12-5 and TRBJ2-3; no reliable D call. Per the germline V gene, CDR1 is LGHNT and CDR2 is FRNRAP. Trimming removed 5 bases at V and 4 bases at J, with 10 bases between. The CDR3 runs to 13 residues. DNA of the CDR3: TGTGCTAGTGGTCTTGGGCCTGCAGATACGCAGTATTTT. Its translation is CASGLGPADTQYF.

The chain joins TRBV7-3 to TRBJ1-1; a possible D gene is TRBD1 (5 bases). The V gene lost 2 bases and the J gene lost 1 base, with 8 bases spanning the gap. The CDR3 loop spans 14 amino acids. Germline values: CDR1 SGHTA, CDR2 FQGTGA. The CDR3 here is CASSLEGANTEAFF. In DNA form, the CDR3 reads TGTGCCAGCAGCTTAGAAGGGGCGAACACTGAAGCTTTCTTT.

The chain employs TRBV12-5 and TRBJ1-3; unclear D gene. This CDR3 is 15 amino acids long. Trimming took 2 bases from V and 0 from J, leaving 8 bases between them. Germline assignment: CDR1 LGHNT and CDR2 FRNRAP. The CDR3 region is CASGLRGHSGNTIYF. The CDR3 DNA reads as TGTGCTAGTGGTTTGCGGGGTCACTCTGGAAACACCATATATTTT.

The V gene is TRBV7-9, the J gene TRBJ2-7; the match to TRBD1 covers 9 bases. The ends lost 7 bases at V and 12 bases at J; junction bases unmatched: 10. The CDR3 has 12 residues. CDR1 is SEHNR, CDR2 FQNEAQ, per germline (reference sequence). In DNA, the CDR3 is TGTGCCAGCACCGGAGACAGGGGGGGGTGGTACTTC. As protein: CASTGDRGGWYF.

V is TRBV5-4 and J is TRBJ2-1; 14 bases map to TRBD2. The V gene end was trimmed by 2 bases and the J gene end by 2 bases; junction bases not matched to a gene: 9. Germline V gene lookup returns CDR1 SGHNT and CDR2 YYREEE (reference sequence). The CDR3 is 19 amino acids. CDR3 in amino acids: CASSFTGLAGGPAYNEQFF. CDR3 DNA sequence: TGTGCCAGCAGCTTCACCGGACTAGCGGGGGGACCCGCCTACAATGAGCAGTTCTTC.

The chain employs TRBV27 and TRBJ2-7; tentatively, D is TRBD2 (6 bases). This CDR3 is built from 13 residues. Germline V gene lookup returns CDR1 MNHEY and CDR2 SMNVEV (reference sequence). Trimming shortened V by 8 bases and J by 2 bases, and 13 bases separated the two germline ends. The CDR3 coding sequence is TGTGCCAGCGTGGGGGGTCCCGCCTACGAGCAGTACTTC. This encodes CASVGGPAYEQYF.

The V and J genes are TRBV4-3 and TRBJ1-6, with D unclear. CDR1 and CDR2 (germline): LGHNA, YSLEER. The CDR3 sequence is 15 residues long. V was clipped by 0 bases and J by 5 bases, with 8 bases between them. Here the CDR3 reads CASSQEEGDNSPLHF. CDR3 nucleotide sequence: TGCGCCAGCAGCCAAGAGGAGGGTGATAATTCACCCCTCCACTTT.

The chain joins TRBV4-2 to TRBJ2-1, with 9 bases lining up with TRBD2. With V trimmed by 4 bases and J by 10 bases, 11 bases remained unmatched. CDR3 size: 15 residues. Germline loops: CDR1 LGHNA, CDR2 YNFKEQ. CDR3 sequence: CASSPGGSGGGEQFF. The CDR3 nucleotides read TGTGCCAGCAGCCCCGGGGGTAGCGGGGGAGGGGAGCAGTTCTTC.

The chain has TRBV6-1 and TRBJ1-5; D is uncertain. The germline CDR1 and CDR2 sequences are MNHNS and SASEGT. Deletions cut 2 bases from V and 1 base from J, with 6 bases between. This CDR3 comprises 14 residues. This CDR3 is CASSEIESNQPQHF. The CDR3 nucleotides are TGTGCCAGCAGTGAAATAGAGAGCAATCAGCCCCAGCATTTT.

The CDR3 region is CASSEGKRGIQETQYF. CDR3 coding DNA: TGTGCCAGCAGTGAAGGAAAGCGGGGTATCCAAGAGACCCAGTACTTC. V usage is TRBV2 and J usage is TRBJ2-5, with 7 bases identical to TRBD2. This CDR3 has 16 residues. The V gene's germline CDR1 is SNHLY and CDR2 FYNNEI. With V trimmed by 1 base and J by 1 base, 6 bases remained unmatched. The full variable domain, its missing parts supplied by reference TRBV2 and TRBJ2-5, is EPEVTQTPSHQVTQMGQEVILRCVPISNHLYFYWYRQILGQKVEFLVSFYNNEISEKSEIFDDQFSVERPDGSNFTLKIRSTKLEDSAMYFCASSEGKRGIQETQYFGPGTRLLVL.

This chain connects TRBV30 to TRBJ1-2, with 12 bases that match TRBD1. Losses at the gene ends were 5 bases for V and 0 bases for J; bases not matched to a gene: 10. The CDR3 has 17 amino acids. CDR1 and CDR2 (germline): GTSNPN, SVGIG (reference sequence). For the CDR3, the DNA is TGTGCCTGGTCCCCGGGACAGGGGGCATCTACTAACTATGGCTACACCTTC. Translation: CAWSPGQGASTNYGYTF.

The chain joins TRBV29-1 to TRBJ2-1, with TRBD2 matching over 14 bases. The CDR3 contains 16 residues. V dropped 0 bases and J dropped 7; count of bases not matched to a gene: 5. Germline V gene sequence: CDR1 SQVTM, CDR2 ANQGSEA. The CDR3 DNA follows: TGCAGCGTTGAAGAGACTAGCGGGGGGGTCTGGAATGAGCAGTTCTTC. Residues: CSVEETSGGVWNEQFF.

The chain uses TRBV29-1 and TRBJ2-3, with D tentatively TRBD1 (7 bases). Trimming removed 7 bases at V and 3 bases at J, with 14 bases between. The CDR3 is made up of 13 amino acids. Per germline, CDR1 SQVTM and CDR2 ANQGSEA. CDR3 loop: CSALTGRTDTQYF. In nucleotides, the CDR3 is TGCAGCGCTCTGACAGGGAGGACAGATACGCAGTATTTT.

This clone was observed once. This chain uses TRBV4-1 with TRBJ2-3, with D maybe TRBD2 (5 bases). The V and J ends lost 6 bases and 5 bases respectively, with 21 bases between them. Looked up from germline, CDR1 is MGHRA and CDR2 is YSYEKL. The CDR3 is 16 residues long. CDR3 protein: CASSPASYDGVDTQYF. The CDR3 DNA is TGCGCCAGCAGTCCCGCCTCCTACGACGGGGTAGATACGCAGTATTTT.

This sequence joins TRBV7-6 and TRBJ2-3, with 8 bases identical to TRBD1. CDR1 SGHVS and CDR2 FNYEAQ come from the germline V gene. Germline trimming cut 2 bases from V and 4 bases from J; bases unmatched to any gene: 8. This CDR3 comprises 16 residues. In nucleotides, the CDR3 is TGTGCCAGCAGCTTATGGGAGACAGGGGTCGCAGATACGCAGTATTTT. It specifies CASSLWETGVADTQYF.

Here the CDR3 DNA reads TGTGCCAGCAGCTTGGTACTAGCGGGGGGCTACGAGCAGTACTTC. Translation: CASSLVLAGGYEQYF. The V and J genes are TRBV5-4 and TRBJ2-7, with 12 bases aligning to TRBD2. This CDR3 comprises 15 residues. The germline CDR1 and CDR2 sequences are SGHNT and YYREEE (reference sequence). The V segment lost 0 bases and the J segment 3 bases; nucleotides outside the gene matches: 1.